These 20 T cell receptor beta chains were sequenced from one sample in a study of T-cell reconstitution after alpha-beta-depleted transplantation in children. Library preparation (for TCRbeta) was performed with unique molecular identifiers. TCRdb reprocessed the PCR reads with MiXCR, giving one entry per CDR3 protein. The data contain some 460,000 distinct CDR3 sequences, under 20% of them singletons. The sequenced sample was PBMCs, mostly from graft donor cells, obtained 360 days after TCRalphabeta/CD19-depleted stem cell transplant. The receptors here all came from a boy under two years old who had a stem cell transplant for Wiskott-Aldrich syndrome, so the T cells may come from the graft donor.

The J gene is TRBJ2-5, the V gene TRBV7-6; D remains unclear. Germline V gives CDR1 SGHVS, CDR2 FNYEAQ. Trimming cost V 10 bases and J 5 bases, with 14 bases left between them. This CDR3 comprises 12 residues. CDR3 coding DNA: TGTGCCATCCCGCCCGGCCGGGAGACCCAGTACTTC. Translation gives CAIPPGRETQYF.

The chain has TRBV20-1 and TRBJ2-4; D might be TRBD1 or TRBD2, each matching 6 bases. Looked up from germline, CDR1 is DFQATT and CDR2 is SNEGSKA (reference sequence). This CDR3 has 15 residues. The V gene lost 2 bases and the J gene lost 3 bases, with 14 bases spanning the gap. The CDR3 bases are TGCAGTGCTAGACTCAGGGGAGCGGGCAAAAACATTCAGTACTTC. Translated: CSARLRGAGKNIQYF.

This clonotype has a handful of counts. The V gene is TRBV6-1, the J gene TRBJ2-7; D gene uncertain. Per germline, CDR1 MNHNS and CDR2 SASEGT. V was shortened by 1 base and J by 7 bases, with 11 bases between the two germline ends. CDR3 size: 13 residues. The CDR3 coding sequence is TGTGCCAGCAGTGAAGGGGCCAAGGCGGAGCAGTACTTC. It specifies CASSEGAKAEQYF.

This clonotype appeared a few times. V is TRBV5-1 and J is TRBJ2-7, with TRBD1 matching 8 bases. Germline CDR1 and CDR2: SGHRS and YFSETQ. The J segment lost 2 bases and the V segment lost 1 base, leaving 2 bases of the junction unmatched. The CDR3 runs 14 residues. CDR3 DNA sequence: TGCGCCAGCAGCTTGTGGACAGGGACCTACGAGCAGTACTTC. It is translated as CASSLWTGTYEQYF.

This clonotype has only a few counts. This may be a read error, as it is one base from a much larger clone. The V gene is TRBV3-1, the J gene TRBJ1-1, with a tentative D call TRBD1 (5 bases). Trimming shortened V by 6 bases and J by 0 bases, and 8 bases separated the two germline ends. The CDR3 loop spans 13 amino acids. CDR1 and CDR2 from the germline V gene are LGHDT and YNNKEL (reference sequence). This chain's CDR3 is CASRLGVNTEAFF. The DNA of the CDR3 is TGTGCCAGCAGGTTAGGGGTGAACACTGAAGCTTTCTTT. Supplemented by reference TRBV3-1 and TRBJ1-1, the full variable domain reads DTAVSQTPKYLVTQMGNDKSIKCEQNLGHDTMYWYKQDSKKFLKIMFSYNNKELIINETVPNRFSPKSPDKAHLNLHINSLELGDSAVYFCASRLGVNTEAFFGQGTRLTVV.

The CDR3 here is CASSIGWALTGELFF. The CDR3, as DNA: TGTGCCAGTAGTATAGGATGGGCGCTGACCGGGGAGCTGTTTTTT. This chain uses TRBV19 with TRBJ2-2; D ambiguous. V shed 1 base and J shed 5 bases, with 11 bases lying between them. This CDR3 is built from 15 residues. Germline CDR1 LNHDA, CDR2 SQIVND (reference sequence).

In DNA, the CDR3 is TGCGCCAGCAGCTTGGTAACAGGGTTCGGCACAGATACGCAGTATTTT. Its protein is CASSLVTGFGTDTQYF. The V gene is TRBV5-1, the J gene TRBJ2-3; tentative D call: TRBD1 (6 bases). Germline V gene lookup returns CDR1 SGHRS and CDR2 YFSETQ. This CDR3 has 16 residues. V lost 0 bases and J lost 1, with 12 bases in between.

The J gene is TRBJ2-1, the V gene TRBV6-1, with TRBD1 identical over 8 bases. The CDR3 runs 17 residues. V dropped 7 bases and J dropped 3; count of bases not matched to a gene: 14. Germline values: CDR1 MNHNS, CDR2 SASEGT. As DNA, the CDR3 is TGTGCCAGCAACACACTGCCCCGGGACAGGCTCTACAATGAGCAGTTCTTC. It translates to CASNTLPRDRLYNEQFF.

The gene calls are TRBV6-2 or TRBV6-3 and TRBJ2-1; D unresolved. The CDR3 consists of 14 residues. Trimming left V 7 bases short and J 7 bases short, with 17 bases between. Germline lookup yields CDR1 MNHEY and CDR2 SVGEGT. The CDR3 DNA reads TGTGCCAGCACCCACAGCCTAGATAGGAATGAGCAGTTCTTC. Protein: CASTHSLDRNEQFF.

V is TRBV12-3 or TRBV12-4 and J is TRBJ2-1; D remains unclear. The CDR3 consists of 16 residues. The V and J ends lost 5 bases and 1 base respectively, with 15 bases between them. The CDR3 DNA follows: TGTGCCAGCAGTCCAACGCTGCCCAAATCCTACAATGAGCAGTTCTTC. This codes for CASSPTLPKSYNEQFF.

Remarks on this clonotype: The junction shows a germline mismatch at one end, possibly a read error. This chain connects TRBV9 to TRBJ2-2; TRBD1 is a possible D gene (6 bases). This CDR3 comprises 15 residues. The germline V gene encodes CDR1 SGDLS and CDR2 YYNGEE. The CDR3 DNA reads as TGTACCAGCAGCGCCGCGACAGGCAACACCGGGGAGCTGTTTTTT. It specifies CTSSAATGNTGELFF.

This clonotype was detected a few times. V and J are TRBV6-4 and TRBJ2-1, with 13 bases identical to TRBD2. CDR3 length: 15 residues. V gave up 5 bases and J gave up 8 bases; unmatched junction bases: 6. The germline gives CDR1 MRHNA, CDR2 SNTAGT. CDR3 sequence reads: CASSQLAGGEYEQFF. The CDR3 DNA follows: TGTGCCAGCAGTCAACTAGCGGGAGGGGAGTATGAGCAGTTCTTC.

This clonotype was observed a few times. The CDR3 DNA reads TGTGCCAGCAGTTTTCGCCCAGGGGATCAGCCCCAGCATTTT. As protein: CASSFRPGDQPQHF. The chain joins TRBV12-3 or TRBV12-4 to TRBJ1-5; a weak D match, TRBD1 (6 bases). V shed 3 bases and J shed 5 bases, with 11 bases lying between them. This CDR3 comprises 14 residues.

The table lists this clonotype with many counts. The CDR3, as DNA: TGTGCCATCAGTGAGCTCCTCCAAGAGACCCAGTACTTC. Protein sequence: CAISELLQETQYF. The chain has TRBV10-3 and TRBJ2-5; D is unresolved. CDR1 and CDR2 (germline): ENHRY, SYGVKD. The length of the CDR3 is 13 residues. With 2 bases removed from V and 1 base from J, the gap between germline ends came to 5 bases.

The rearrangement uses TRBV5-1 and TRBJ2-3; D is ambiguous. CDR1 is SGHRS and CDR2 is YFSETQ in the germline V gene. Deletions cut 4 bases from V and 3 bases from J, with 6 bases between. CDR3 length: 12 residues. CDR3 amino acids: CASSMPTDTQYF. The CDR3 DNA reads TGCGCCAGCAGCATGCCGACAGATACGCAGTATTTT.

The chain couples TRBV18 to TRBJ2-2, with 7 positions matching TRBD1. After removal of 4 bases from V and 3 bases from J, the junction contained 8 bases not matched to a gene. This CDR3 has 16 residues. The V gene's germline CDR1 is KGHSH and CDR2 LQKENI. The chain's CDR3 is CASSLWTGSHTGELFF. The CDR3 nucleotides read TGTGCCAGCTCACTCTGGACAGGAAGTCACACCGGGGAGCTGTTTTTT.

This clonotype has a handful of counts. The gene calls are TRBV12-3 or TRBV12-4 and TRBJ1-4; possible D gene TRBD1, 5 bases. The CDR3 spans 14 residues. The V gene lost 6 bases and the J gene lost 8 bases, with 16 bases spanning the gap. CDR3 nucleotides: TGTGCCAGCAGGTCCCAGGGTAAAGGGGAAAAACTGTTTTTT. Translation: CASRSQGKGEKLFF.

This clonotype was found a few times. V gene TRBV10-3 combines with J gene TRBJ2-1; D remains ambiguous. Germline V gene sequence: CDR1 ENHRY, CDR2 SYGVKD. The CDR3 totals 14 residues. The germline V and J ends were trimmed by 3 bases and 3 bases, with 9 bases remaining between them. CDR3: CAISEPLRYNEQFF. In DNA, the CDR3 is TGTGCCATCAGTGAACCGCTCCGCTACAATGAGCAGTTCTTC.

Remarks on this clonotype: The junction departs from the called germline gene at one end, perhaps through a read error. The CDR3 region is CASSFKGSHNEQFF. The CDR3 DNA reads as TGTGCCAGCAGCTTTAAGGGCTCCCACAATGAGCAGTTCTTC. The chain links TRBV11-2 to TRBJ2-1; D call uncertain. The CDR3 runs 14 residues. Germline CDR1 and CDR2: SGHAT and FQNNGV. Using reference TRBV11-2 and TRBJ2-1 for the parts outside the CDR3, the full variable domain is EAGVAQSPRYKIIEKRQSVAFWCNPISGHATLYWYQQILGQGPKLLIQFQNNGVVDDSQLPKDRFSAERLKGVDSTLKIQPAKLEDSAVYLCASSFKGSHNEQFFGPGTRLTVL.

The chain joins TRBV20-1 to TRBJ2-3, with unresolved D. CDR3 size: 12 residues. The V gene lost 2 bases and the J gene lost 4 bases, with 7 bases spanning the gap. Germline lookup yields CDR1 DFQATT and CDR2 SNEGSKA (reference sequence). CDR3 residues: CSARRQADTQYF. The CDR3 DNA sequence: TGCAGTGCTAGAAGGCAGGCAGATACGCAGTATTTT.